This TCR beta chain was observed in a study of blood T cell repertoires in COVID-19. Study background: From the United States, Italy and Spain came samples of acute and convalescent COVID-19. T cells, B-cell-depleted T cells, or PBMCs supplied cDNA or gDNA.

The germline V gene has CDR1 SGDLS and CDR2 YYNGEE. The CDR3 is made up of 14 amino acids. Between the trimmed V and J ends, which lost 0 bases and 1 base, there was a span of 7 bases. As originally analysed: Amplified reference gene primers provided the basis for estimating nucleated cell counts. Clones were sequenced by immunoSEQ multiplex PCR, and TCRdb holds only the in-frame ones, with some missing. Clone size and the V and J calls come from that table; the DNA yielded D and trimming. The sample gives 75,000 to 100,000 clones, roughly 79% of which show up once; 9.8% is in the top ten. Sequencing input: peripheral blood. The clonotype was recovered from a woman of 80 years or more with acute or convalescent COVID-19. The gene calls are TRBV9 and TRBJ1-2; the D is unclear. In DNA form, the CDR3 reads TGTGCCAGCAGCGTAGATCACTATAACTATGGCTACACCTTC. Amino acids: CASSVDHYNYGYTF.